This T cell receptor (beta chain) was sequenced during a study of T cell responses to AZD1222 COVID-19 vaccine. Worth noting for this clone: Its antigen is undetermined.

TCRdb's table, derived via immunoSEQ multiplex PCR, lists solely in-frame clones and lacks some. The sample yields about 120,000 clones, around 93% seen once. Timing groups of about 4 and about 12 weeks for second doses were pooled. Trimming cost V 0 bases and J 7 bases, with 6 bases left between them. From germline, CDR1 is MGHRA and CDR2 YSYEKL. The CDR3 loop spans 13 amino acids. Study-wide points: The repertoires were collected only after the peak T cell response. Baseline seropositives among AZD1222 recipients totaled only six or seven.

This sequence joins TRBV4-1 and TRBJ2-2; D gene unclear. The TCR comes from an adult who received the AZD1222 COVID-19 vaccine. The sequences come from peripheral blood, collected 28 days after the second AZD1222 dose. CDR3 protein: CASSQEQLGELFF. In DNA, the CDR3 is TGCGCCAGCAGCCAAGAACAACTCGGGGAGCTGTTTTTT.